Each of the 23 T cell receptor beta chains below was sequenced from the same sample in a study of Graves' ophthalmopathy and Graves' hyperthyroidism. Beta-chain TCR CDR3 regions were amplified from RNA transcripts. Investigators did first-round RT-PCR with HTBI primers, then second-round multiplex PCR. TCRdb itself ran the multiplex PCR reads through MiXCR, one entry per CDR3 protein. In the table there are over 650,000 distinct CDR3 sequences, about 40% of which are singletons. Input material: peripheral blood. The receptors were gathered from an adult man with Graves' ophthalmopathy.

As concerns this clonotype: Just one base apart from a much larger clone, this may be a read error. J is TRBJ1-2 and V is TRBV20-1, with D unclear. CDR3 size: 15 residues. Germline CDR1 and CDR2: DFQATT and SNEGSKA (reference sequence). The chain's CDR3 is CSAPGPEPSPRGYAF. The CDR3 DNA reads as TGCAGTGCTCCCGGGCCCGAGCCATCCCCCCGTGGCTACGCCTTC.

For this clonotype: Since a much larger clone is just one base distant, this may be a read error. V and J are TRBV13 and TRBJ1-6; 7 nucleotides match TRBD1. Germline V CDR1 and CDR2: PRHDT, FYEKMQ (reference sequence). The CDR3 spans 14 residues. In nucleotides, the CDR3 is TGCGCCAGCAGCCCTGGAGGGGACAGTTCACCCCTCCACTTT. This codes for CASSPGGDSSPLHF. The full variable domain, completed using reference TRBV13 and TRBJ1-6, is AAGVIQSPRHLIKEKRETATLKCYPIPRHDTVYWYQQGPGQDPQFLISFYEKMQSDKGSIPDRFSAQQFSDYHSELNMSSLELGDSALYFCASSPGGDSSPLHFGNGTRLTVT.

This chain joins TRBV25-1 and TRBJ1-2; D unclear. Deletions cut 8 bases from V and 2 bases from J, with 9 bases between. The CDR3 totals 12 residues. Looked up from germline, CDR1 is MGHDK and CDR2 is SYGVNS. CDR3 loop: CASWARNYGYTF. For the CDR3, the DNA is TGTGCCAGCTGGGCACGAAACTATGGCTACACCTTC.

The DNA for the CDR3 is TGCGCCAGCAGCCCTCACATGGGGGAGCTGTTTTTT. Its translation is CASSPHMGELFF. The chain links TRBV4-3 to TRBJ2-2; D gene ambiguous. Per germline, CDR1 LGHNA and CDR2 YSLEER. This CDR3 has 12 amino acids. V dropped 4 bases and J dropped 8 bases, with 8 bases sitting between them.

The V call is TRBV10-3, the J call TRBJ1-5; D gene ambiguous. V was shortened by 3 bases and J by 14 bases, with 14 bases between the two germline ends. This CDR3 comprises 12 residues. Germline CDR1 and CDR2: ENHRY and SYGVKD. This CDR3 is CAISEGGGYEHF. In nucleotides, the CDR3 is TGTGCCATCAGTGAAGGAGGAGGCTACGAGCATTTT.

Many counts were recorded for this clonotype. The V gene is TRBV29-1, the J gene TRBJ2-2; TRBD2 matches at 9 bases. This CDR3 spans 13 amino acids. The germline V gene encodes CDR1 SQVTM and CDR2 ANQGSEA. Trimming took 7 bases from V and 3 from J; bases not matched to a gene: 3. CDR3 coding DNA: TGCAGCGGGCGACTAGCGGACACCGGGGAGCTGTTTTTT. Translation gives CSGRLADTGELFF.

This clonotype was seen a few times. The chain has TRBV11-2 and TRBJ2-7; D remains ambiguous. The CDR3 sequence is 15 residues long. CDR1 SGHAT and CDR2 FQNNGV come from the germline V gene. With 0 bases removed from V and 2 bases from J, the gap between germline ends came to 11 bases. The CDR3 bases are TGTGCCAGCAGCTTAGATCGGGTAGCCCCCTACGAGCAGTACTTC. This codes for CASSLDRVAPYEQYF.

The CDR3 is CASKPGTGGNQPQHF. CDR3 DNA: TGTGCCAGCAAACCTGGGACAGGGGGAAATCAGCCCCAGCATTTT. This chain links TRBV2 with TRBJ1-5; 11 nucleotides agree with TRBD1. The ends lost 7 bases at V and 4 bases at J; junction bases unmatched: 6. The CDR3 extends over 15 amino acids. Germline V gene sequence: CDR1 SNHLY, CDR2 FYNNEI.

This clonotype has at least ten counts. J is TRBJ1-4 and V is TRBV20-1; D remains unclear. With 1 base removed from V and 3 bases from J, the gap between germline ends came to 9 bases. The CDR3 extends over 14 amino acids. CDR1 is DFQATT, CDR2 SNEGSKA, per germline (reference sequence). CDR3 DNA sequence: TGCAGTGCTAGAGTCCGGGCAGCTAATGAAAAACTGTTTTTT. It translates to CSARVRAANEKLFF.

This clonotype occurred many times. The chain employs TRBV9 and TRBJ1-6; perhaps TRBD1 as D (5 bases). Trimming removed 1 base at V and 10 bases at J, with 15 bases between. CDR3 size: 15 residues. Germline loops: CDR1 SGDLS, CDR2 YYNGEE. CDR3 region: CASSVKTQGLSPLHF. CDR3 coding DNA: TGTGCCAGCAGCGTAAAGACTCAGGGCCTGTCACCCCTCCACTTT. The whole variable domain, filled in from reference TRBV9 and TRBJ1-6, reads DSGVTQTPKHLITATGQRVTLRCSPRSGDLSVYWYQQSLDQGLQFLIQYYNGEERAKGNILERFSAQQFPDLHSELNLSSLELGDSALYFCASSVKTQGLSPLHFGNGTRLTVT.

With respect to this clonotype: The junction departs from the called germline gene at one end, perhaps through a read error. The gene calls are TRBV7-6 and TRBJ1-4, with unresolved D. CDR1 is SGHVS, CDR2 FNYEAQ, per germline. The CDR3 covers 14 residues. Written as DNA, the CDR3 is TGTGCCAGCTCGCCGGGTGCCGCTAATGAAAAAATGTTTTTT. Its protein product is CASSPGAANEKMFF. Supplemented by reference TRBV7-6 and TRBJ1-4, the full variable domain reads GAGVSQSPRYKVTKRGQDVALRCDPISGHVSLYWYRQALGQGPEFLTYFNYEAQQDKSGLPNDRFSAERPEGSISTLTIQRTEQRDSAMYRCASSPGAANEKMFFGSGTQLSVL.

Points on this clonotype: The germline gene is not matched at one end of the junction; a read error may be the cause. This sequence joins TRBV5-1 and TRBJ2-2; D ambiguous. The CDR3 runs 14 residues. The germline V gene has CDR1 SGHRS and CDR2 YFSETQ. DNA of the CDR3: TGCGCCAGCCACCTTTTATTGAACAACGGGGAGCTGTTTTTT. Amino acid sequence: CASHLLLNNGELFF. The full variable domain, in which reference TRBV5-1 and TRBJ2-2 provide the parts outside the CDR3, is KAGVTQTPRYLIKTRGQQVTLSCSPISGHRSVSWYQQTPGQGLQFLFEYFSETQRNKGNFPGRFSGRQFSNSRSEMNVSTLELGDSALYLCASHLLLNNGELFFGEGSRLTVL.

The rearrangement links TRBV2 to TRBJ2-5; TRBD1 matches at 9 bases. V shed 7 bases and J 4 bases; nucleotides not matched to a gene: 7. Germline loops: CDR1 SNHLY, CDR2 FYNNEI. This CDR3 comprises 14 residues. DNA of the CDR3: TGTGCCAGCAAAGGGGACAGGGTGGGAGAGACCCAGTACTTC. This translates into CASKGDRVGETQYF. Supplemented by reference TRBV2 and TRBJ2-5, the full variable domain reads EPEVTQTPSHQVTQMGQEVILRCVPISNHLYFYWYRQILGQKVEFLVSFYNNEISEKSEIFDDQFSVERPDGSNFTLKIRSTKLEDSAMYFCASKGDRVGETQYFGPGTRLLVL.

The chain has TRBV29-1 and TRBJ1-1; D is perhaps TRBD1 (6 bases). V gave up 7 bases and J gave up 5 bases, with 17 bases separating them. The CDR3 sequence is 13 residues long. Looked up from germline, CDR1 is SQVTM and CDR2 is ANQGSEA. The CDR3 reads CSGRTGTGTEAFF. The CDR3 nucleotides are TGCAGCGGACGCACAGGGACGGGAACTGAAGCTTTCTTT.

J is TRBJ2-5 and V is TRBV6-2 or TRBV6-3, with D tentatively TRBD2 (6 bases). Trimming shortened V by 0 bases and J by 6 bases, and 17 bases separated the two germline ends. This CDR3 has 16 amino acids. Germline CDR1 and CDR2: MNHEY and SVGEGT. The chain's CDR3 is CASSYSGEEGSKTQYF. CDR3 sequence (DNA): TGTGCCAGCAGTTACTCAGGGGAGGAGGGTAGTAAGACCCAGTACTTC.

Remarks on this clonotype: A much more abundant neighbour one base away suggests this may be a read error. The chain carries TRBV19 and TRBJ2-7; weak D call: TRBD1 (6 bases). With 5 bases removed from V and 3 bases from J, the gap between germline ends came to 14 bases. The CDR3 runs 14 residues. Germline V gives CDR1 LNHDA, CDR2 SQIVND (reference sequence). The CDR3 region is CASSVPGQSYEQYF. The CDR3 coding sequence is TGTGCCAGTAGTGTCCCCGGACAGAGCTACGAGCAGTACTTC.

The genes are TRBV19 and TRBJ1-1; D is possibly TRBD1 (5 bases). The CDR3 runs to 15 residues. The germline CDR1 and CDR2 sequences are LNHDA and SQIVND (reference sequence). Trimming removed 5 bases from V and 3 bases from J, with 16 bases in between. The CDR3 region is CASSPGEGAYTEAFF. The DNA for the CDR3 is TGTGCCAGTAGTCCGGGCGAAGGGGCTTACACTGAAGCTTTCTTT.

In its sample, this clonotype was seen a few times. The J gene is TRBJ1-3, the V gene TRBV30; D is undetermined. The CDR3 is made up of 11 amino acids. CDR1 and CDR2 from the germline V gene are GTSNPN and SVGIG (reference sequence). CDR3 in DNA: TGTTGCTGTAATCCAGGAAACACCATATATTTT. Translating it yields CCCNPGNTIYF.

This clonotype was recorded many times. The chain carries TRBV7-8 and TRBJ1-1; a possible D gene is TRBD1 (5 bases). CDR1 SGHVS and CDR2 FQNEAQ come from the germline V gene. Trimming took 2 bases from V and 10 from J, leaving 14 bases between them. The CDR3 loop spans 13 amino acids. In nucleotides, the CDR3 is TGTGCCAGCAGCTTAAGCGTTCCAGGGAGAGCTTTCTTT. Translating it yields CASSLSVPGRAFF.

V is TRBV29-1 and J is TRBJ1-5, with 8 bases aligning to TRBD1. The CDR3 length is 13 residues. Trimming removed 8 bases from V and 2 bases from J; junction bases left unmatched: 5. Germline CDR1 reads SQVTM; CDR2 reads ANQGSEA. CDR3 bases: TGCAGCTGGACAGGGAGTGGCAATCAGCCCCAGCATTTT. This gives the protein CSWTGSGNQPQHF.

A note on this clonotype: This may be a read error, as it is one base from a much larger clone. The CDR3 is CASSLVSGGGYEQYF. The CDR3 DNA reads TGTGCCAGCAGCTTAGTTAGCGGGGGGGGCTACGAGCAGTACTTC. The J gene is TRBJ2-7, the V gene TRBV7-9, with 11 bases matching TRBD2. The germline CDR1 and CDR2 sequences are SEHNR and FQNEAQ (reference sequence). The length of the CDR3 is 15 residues. After removal of 1 base from V and 3 bases from J, the junction contained 2 bases not matched to a gene.

This clonotype was counted between two and nine times. The chain has TRBV4-3 and TRBJ2-7; D is uncertain. CDR1 and CDR2 (germline): LGHNA, YSLEER. The V end was cut by 2 bases, the J end by 2 bases, with 13 bases between. This CDR3 is 15 amino acids long. This CDR3 reads CASSQPLVPAYEQYF. CDR3 DNA sequence: TGCGCCAGCAGCCAACCCCTCGTCCCGGCCTACGAGCAGTACTTC.

The rearrangement links TRBV6-6 to TRBJ2-2; TRBD2 matches at 9 bases. Germline V gives CDR1 MNHNY, CDR2 SVGAGI (reference sequence). After removal of 6 bases from V and 4 bases from J, the junction contained 9 bases not matched to a gene. The CDR3 length is 16 residues. The CDR3 sequence: CASSQPLSGSTGELFF. CDR3 nucleotides: TGTGCCAGCAGCCAACCTCTTAGCGGGAGCACCGGGGAGCTGTTTTTT.